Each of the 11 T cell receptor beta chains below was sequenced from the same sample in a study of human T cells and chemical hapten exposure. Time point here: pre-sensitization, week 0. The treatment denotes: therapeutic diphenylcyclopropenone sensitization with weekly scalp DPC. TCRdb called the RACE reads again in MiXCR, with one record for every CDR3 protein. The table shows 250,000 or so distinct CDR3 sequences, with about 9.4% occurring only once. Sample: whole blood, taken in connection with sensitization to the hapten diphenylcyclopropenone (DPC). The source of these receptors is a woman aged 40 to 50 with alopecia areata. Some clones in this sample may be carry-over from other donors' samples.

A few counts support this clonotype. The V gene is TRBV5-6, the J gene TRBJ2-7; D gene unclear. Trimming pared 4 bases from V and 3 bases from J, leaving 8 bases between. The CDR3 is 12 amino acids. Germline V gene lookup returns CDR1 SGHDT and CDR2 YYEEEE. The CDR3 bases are TGTGCCAGCAGCCGCCCTAACTACGAGCAGTACTTC. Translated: CASSRPNYEQYF.

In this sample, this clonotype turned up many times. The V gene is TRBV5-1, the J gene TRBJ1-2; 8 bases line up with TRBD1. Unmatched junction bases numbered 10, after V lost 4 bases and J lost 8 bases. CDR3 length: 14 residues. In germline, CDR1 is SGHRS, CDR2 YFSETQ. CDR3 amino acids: CASSPIQGAEGYTF. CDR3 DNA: TGCGCCAGCAGCCCGATCCAGGGGGCAGAAGGCTACACCTTC.

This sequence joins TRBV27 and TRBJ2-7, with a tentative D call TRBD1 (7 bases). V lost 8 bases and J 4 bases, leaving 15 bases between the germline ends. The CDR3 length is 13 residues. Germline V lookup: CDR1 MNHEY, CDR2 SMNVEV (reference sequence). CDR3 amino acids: CASRGTAQYEQYF. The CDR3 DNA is TGTGCCAGCCGCGGGACAGCCCAATACGAGCAGTACTTC.

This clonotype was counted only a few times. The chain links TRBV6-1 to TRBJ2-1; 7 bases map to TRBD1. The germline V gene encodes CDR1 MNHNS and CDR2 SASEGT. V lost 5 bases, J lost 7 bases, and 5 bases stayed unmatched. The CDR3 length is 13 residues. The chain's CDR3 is CASSTRQGNEQFF. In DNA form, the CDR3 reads TGTGCCAGCAGTACGCGACAGGGTAATGAGCAGTTCTTC.

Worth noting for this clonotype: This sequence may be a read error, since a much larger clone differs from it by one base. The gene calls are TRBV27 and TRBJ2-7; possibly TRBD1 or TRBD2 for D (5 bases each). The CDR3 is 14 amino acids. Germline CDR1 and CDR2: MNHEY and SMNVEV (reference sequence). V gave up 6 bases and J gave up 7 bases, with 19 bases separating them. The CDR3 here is CASSLGPGAREQYF. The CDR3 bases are TGTGCCAGCAGCCTGGGACCCGGGGCGAGAGAGCAGTACTTC.

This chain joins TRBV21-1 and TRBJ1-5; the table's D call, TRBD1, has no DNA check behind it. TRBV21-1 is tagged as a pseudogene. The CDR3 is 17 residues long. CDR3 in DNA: TGTGCCAGCAGCAAAGTTCGGGACAGGAGTAGCAATCAGCCCCAGCATTTT. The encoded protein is CASSKVRDRSSNQPQHF.

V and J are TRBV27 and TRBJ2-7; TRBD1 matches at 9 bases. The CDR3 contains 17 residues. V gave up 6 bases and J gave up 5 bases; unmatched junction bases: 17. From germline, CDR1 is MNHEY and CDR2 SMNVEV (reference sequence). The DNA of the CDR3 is TGTGCCAGCAGAGGCCAGCGTAATTCCGGGACAGGGAACGAGCAGTACTTC. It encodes CASRGQRNSGTGNEQYF.

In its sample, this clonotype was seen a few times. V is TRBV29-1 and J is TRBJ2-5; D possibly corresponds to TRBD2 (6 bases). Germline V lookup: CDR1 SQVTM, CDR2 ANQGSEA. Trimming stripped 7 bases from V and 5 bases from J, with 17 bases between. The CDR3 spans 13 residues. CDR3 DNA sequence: TGCAGCGCCGCCCCGCGCGGAGGGGAGACCCAGTACTTC. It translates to CSAAPRGGETQYF.

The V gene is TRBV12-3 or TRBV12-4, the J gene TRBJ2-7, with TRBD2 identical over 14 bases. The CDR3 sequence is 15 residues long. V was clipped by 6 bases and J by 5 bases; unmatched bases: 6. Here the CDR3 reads CASRTSGRALHEQYF. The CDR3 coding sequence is TGTGCCAGCAGGACTAGCGGGAGGGCCTTGCACGAGCAGTACTTC.

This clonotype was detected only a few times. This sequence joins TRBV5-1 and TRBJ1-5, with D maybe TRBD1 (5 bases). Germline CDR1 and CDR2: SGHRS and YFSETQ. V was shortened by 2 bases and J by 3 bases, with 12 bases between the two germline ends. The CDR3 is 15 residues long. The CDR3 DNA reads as TGCGCCAGCAGCTTATCCTCAGGGTCCAATCAGCCCCAGCATTTT. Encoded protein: CASSLSSGSNQPQHF.

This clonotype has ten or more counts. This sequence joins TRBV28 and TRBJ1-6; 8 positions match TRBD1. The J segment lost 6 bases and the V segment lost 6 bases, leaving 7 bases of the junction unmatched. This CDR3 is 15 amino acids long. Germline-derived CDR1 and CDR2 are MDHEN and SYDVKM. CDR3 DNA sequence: TGTGCCAGCAGCTCACAGGGGGGGGGTAATTCACCCCTCCACTTT. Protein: CASSSQGGGNSPLHF.